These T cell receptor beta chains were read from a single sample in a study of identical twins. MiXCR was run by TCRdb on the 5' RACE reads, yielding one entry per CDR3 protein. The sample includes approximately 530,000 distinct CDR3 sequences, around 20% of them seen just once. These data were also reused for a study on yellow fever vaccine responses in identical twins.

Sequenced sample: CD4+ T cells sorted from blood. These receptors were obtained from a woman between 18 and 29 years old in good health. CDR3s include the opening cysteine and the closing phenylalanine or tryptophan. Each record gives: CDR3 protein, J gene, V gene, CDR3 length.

CASSLGTGGSGEQYF | TRBJ2-7 | TRBV5-4 | 15
CASEVMGPGTEAFF | TRBJ1-1 | TRBV13 | 14
CASSFAFGRANTGELFF | TRBJ2-2 | TRBV28 | 17
CASSPGGTEQYF | TRBJ2-7 | TRBV18 | 12
CASTLGHYSGNTIYF | TRBJ1-3 | TRBV12-3/TRBV12-4 | 15
CASSLGSGTEDTQYF | TRBJ2-3 | TRBV12-3/TRBV12-4 | 15
CASSQRDRGYTEAFF | TRBJ1-1 | TRBV3-1 | 15
CASSIQGATGELFF | TRBJ2-2 | TRBV6-4 | 14
CASTLAGRMNTEAFF | TRBJ1-1 | TRBV5-1 | 15
CASTGTANTEAFF | TRBJ1-1 | TRBV4-1 | 13
CSAFLAGGGNEQFF | TRBJ2-1 | TRBV20-1 | 14